This T cell receptor beta chain is drawn from a study of CD8+ T cells in alopecia areata. Study-wide context: Oral tofacitinib (5 to 10 mg twice daily) was administered to treated patients.

To note about this clone: Its antigen is as yet unknown.

Treatment reported: oral pan-JAK inhibitor, 5-10 mg twice daily. Alopecia areata patients provided lesional scalp punch biopsies and peripheral blood. The authors extracted RNA and reverse transcribed it into cDNA as the sequencing template. Here immunoSEQ multiplex PCR was the method, and the copy in TCRdb shows in-frame clones only, minus some. Here the sample spans around 100,000 clones, about nine tenths being singletons. The study's findings and limits: Tofacitinib significantly brought down scalp clonality and expanded CD8+ clones among top 100.

This material consisted of CD8+ T cells sorted from blood, taken between weeks 30 and 35, from a patient treated with tofacitinib. The origin of this receptor is a human donor with alopecia areata.

CDR3 nucleotides: TGTGCCAGCAGCACCTGGGACTCAGATACGCAGTATTTT. Translating gives CASSTWDSDTQYF. V usage is TRBV9 and J usage is TRBJ2-3; D perhaps matches TRBD2 (6 bases). The ends were cut back, 4 bases at V and 4 bases at J, with 10 bases in the middle. This CDR3 comprises 13 residues. The germline V gene encodes CDR1 SGDLS and CDR2 YYNGEE.